This T cell receptor (beta chain) was profiled in a study of CD8+ T cells in alopecia areata. There are a few counts of this clone. Its antigen is not identified. The CDR3 has 14 amino acids. The V and J ends lost 1 base and 3 bases, in that order; junction bases with no gene match: 2. Germline V CDR1 and CDR2: SGHRS, YFSETQ. General observations from the study: Relative to normal scalp, lesional scalp, especially alopecia totalis/universalis, showed higher clonality.

After isolation, RNA underwent reverse transcription to generate cDNA as the sequencing template. The protocol was immunoSEQ multiplex PCR, while the TCRdb copy is restricted to in-frame clones and leaves out a portion. The data hold over 95,000 clones, with roughly two fifths observed a single time. Material for sequencing was CD4+ T cells sorted from blood. The chain combines TRBV5-1 with TRBJ2-7; 9 bases fit TRBD1. This TCR came from a human donor with alopecia areata. This CDR3 reads CASSLRQGDYEQYF. The DNA for the CDR3 is TGCGCCAGCAGCTTGAGACAGGGGGACTACGAGCAGTACTTC.